This T cell receptor (beta chain) was sequenced during a study of CD8+ T cells in alopecia areata. The CDR3 is 14 amino acids. V was clipped by 4 bases and J by 2 bases, with 11 bases between them. The germline V gene has CDR1 KGHSH and CDR2 LQKENI. After isolation, RNA underwent reverse transcription to generate cDNA as the sequencing template. The assay was immunoSEQ multiplex PCR, and TCRdb's table has in-frame clones only and misses some. This repertoire shows about 160,000 clones, just over 65% found once; its top ten account for roughly 0.99%. Noted treatment: oral pan-JAK inhibitor, 5-10 mg twice daily.

The sample consisted of CD4+ T cells sorted from blood, taken at week 4, from a patient treated with tofacitinib. The clonotype originates from a human donor with alopecia areata. The chain has TRBV18 and TRBJ2-5, with D perhaps matching TRBD1 (6 bases). In nucleotides, the CDR3 is TGTGCCAGCTCACGACAGGTCCCTCAAGAGACCCAGTACTTC. Residues: CASSRQVPQETQYF.